Below, 32 T cell receptor beta chains from the same sample are listed, as sequenced in a study of CD8+ T cells in alopecia areata. cDNA prepared by RNA extraction and subsequent reverse transcription served as the template for sequencing. Libraries were prepared by immunoSEQ multiplex PCR; TCRdb keeps only in-frame clonotypes and omits some of them. The sample lists 100,000 to 150,000 clones; about 50% were seen once. Sequencing used CD8+ T cells sorted from blood, obtained at week 0. These receptors were taken from a human donor with alopecia areata.

This clone turned up a few times. The rearrangement links TRBV29-1 to TRBJ1-2; 10 nucleotides align to TRBD1. This CDR3 comprises 13 residues. Germline CDR1 is SQVTM and CDR2 is ANQGSEA. The junction had 4 bases not matched to a gene; V was cut back by 7 bases and J by 2 bases. The CDR3 DNA reads as TGCAGCGCCTTGACAGGGGGCAACTATGGCTACACCTTC. Its protein product is CSALTGGNYGYTF.

This chain uses TRBV27 with TRBJ2-1; the D is unclear. CDR3 length: 15 residues. CDR1 and CDR2 (germline): MNHEY, SMNVEV (reference sequence). With 4 bases removed from V and 3 bases from J, the gap between germline ends came to 13 bases. The CDR3 coding sequence is TGTGCCAGCAGTTACTCGACTGGAAGCTACAATGAGCAGTTCTTC. Translated: CASSYSTGSYNEQFF.

The V gene is TRBV6-1, the J gene TRBJ2-2; a weak D match, TRBD2 (7 bases). Germline V gene sequence: CDR1 MNHNS, CDR2 SASEGT. The CDR3 covers 15 residues. V was pared by 6 bases and J by 3 bases, with 14 bases between. The CDR3 DNA reads TGTGCCAGCAGCCACGAAGGGGGGGACACCGGGGAGCTGTTTTTT. Protein: CASSHEGGDTGELFF.

This chain connects TRBV2 to TRBJ2-7; 10 bases are a match to TRBD1. The length of the CDR3 is 17 residues. V lost 2 bases and J lost 5; bases outside the gene matches: 12. Germline CDR1 SNHLY, CDR2 FYNNEI. As DNA, the CDR3 is TGTGCCAGCAGTGAAAACTGGCCCGGGACAGGGGACCACGAGCAGTACTTC. This translates into CASSENWPGTGDHEQYF. The entire variable domain, with the rest obtained from reference TRBV2 and TRBJ2-7, is as follows: EPEVTQTPSHQVTQMGQEVILRCVPISNHLYFYWYRQILGQKVEFLVSFYNNEISEKSEIFDDQFSVERPDGSNFTLKIRSTKLEDSAMYFCASSENWPGTGDHEQYFGPGTRLTVT.

The CDR3 spells CAWSVLGGESNSPLHF. The CDR3 DNA follows: TGTGCCTGGAGTGTACTAGGAGGGGAGTCAAATTCACCCCTCCACTTT. The chain uses TRBV30 and TRBJ1-6, with D possibly being TRBD1 (5 bases). Between the trimmed V and J ends, which lost 0 bases and 7 bases, there was a span of 16 bases. CDR1 is GTSNPN, CDR2 SVGIG, per germline (reference sequence). CDR3 length: 16 amino acids.

The rearrangement uses TRBV27 and TRBJ1-1, with a tentative D call TRBD1 (6 bases). There are 12 residues in the CDR3. The germline gives CDR1 MNHEY, CDR2 SMNVEV (reference sequence). V was shortened by 4 bases and J by 8 bases, with 11 bases between the two germline ends. The CDR3, as DNA: TGTGCCAGCAGTTCGGGACACCTAGAAGCTTTCTTT. Translation gives CASSSGHLEAFF.

There are a few counts of this clone. The gene calls are TRBV11-1 and TRBJ2-5; 8 bases agree with TRBD1. Germline lookup yields CDR1 SGHAT and CDR2 FQDESV (reference sequence). The CDR3 is 13 residues long. J was trimmed by 3 bases and V by 4 bases; bases with no gene match: 1. The CDR3 here is CASSSDREETQYF. The CDR3 DNA sequence: TGTGCCAGCAGCTCGGACAGGGAAGAGACCCAGTACTTC.

The rearrangement uses TRBV29-1 and TRBJ1-1; no reliable D call. The V end lost 7 bases, the J end lost 11 bases, and 17 bases lay between the germline ends. Germline V gene lookup returns CDR1 SQVTM and CDR2 ANQGSEA. This CDR3 spans 11 amino acids. The CDR3: CSALRGRMAFF. As DNA, the CDR3 is TGCAGCGCTTTGAGAGGGCGGATGGCTTTCTTT.

This clone was seen at least ten times. This chain connects TRBV10-3 to TRBJ2-2, with D possibly being TRBD2 (5 bases). Trimming cost V 0 bases and J 4 bases, with 12 bases left between them. The CDR3 has 16 amino acids. The germline V gene has CDR1 ENHRY and CDR2 SYGVKD. This CDR3 is CAISESVDSLTGELFF. In DNA, the CDR3 is TGTGCCATCAGTGAGTCTGTGGACTCCCTCACCGGGGAGCTGTTTTTT.

In this sample, this clone turned up a few times. V is TRBV29-1 and J is TRBJ2-7; 7 bases agree with TRBD1. Losses at the gene ends were 4 bases for V and 3 bases for J; bases not matched to a gene: 0. The CDR3 has 11 amino acids. Germline V CDR1 and CDR2: SQVTM, ANQGSEA. CDR3: CSVGDSYEQYF. CDR3 nucleotides: TGCAGCGTTGGGGACAGCTACGAGCAGTACTTC.

V is TRBV4-1 and J is TRBJ1-6; 8 bases map to TRBD1. This CDR3 has 15 amino acids. Unmatched junction bases numbered 6, after V lost 2 bases and J lost 9 bases. Germline V lookup: CDR1 MGHRA, CDR2 YSYEKL. CDR3 region: CASSQRTGWSSPLHF. Written as DNA, the CDR3 is TGCGCCAGCAGCCAACGGACAGGGTGGAGTTCACCCCTCCACTTT.

CDR3: CAWSVVAGGGYTF. In DNA form, the CDR3 reads TGTGCCTGGAGTGTCGTGGCAGGGGGAGGCTACACCTTC. This chain connects TRBV30 to TRBJ1-2, with 7 bases that match TRBD1. Trimming at V came to 0 bases and at J to 8 bases, leaving 6 bases not matched to a gene. Germline-derived CDR1 and CDR2 are GTSNPN and SVGIG (reference sequence). There are 13 residues in the CDR3.

This clone turned up a few times. As DNA, the CDR3 is TGTGCCATCAGTGAGGGCAAGGAAACATCACCCCTCCACTTT. This sequence encodes CAISEGKETSPLHF. The J gene is TRBJ1-6, the V gene TRBV10-3, with D unresolved. The V end was cut by 2 bases, the J end by 10 bases, with 12 bases between. CDR1 and CDR2 (germline): ENHRY, SYGVKD. The CDR3 has 14 residues.

The chain employs TRBV7-2 and TRBJ2-5; either TRBD1 or TRBD2 may supply D (5 bases each). CDR1 SGHTA and CDR2 FQGNSA come from the germline V gene. The CDR3 totals 15 residues. V was pared by 5 bases and J by 3 bases, with 16 bases between. This chain's CDR3 is CASSVGTIQEETQYF. For the CDR3, the DNA is TGTGCCAGCAGCGTAGGGACCATTCAAGAAGAGACCCAGTACTTC. Complete variable domain (other parts from reference TRBV7-2 and TRBJ2-5): GAGVSQSPSNKVTEKGKDVELRCDPISGHTALYWYRQSLGQGLEFLIYFQGNSAPDKSGLPSDRFSAERTGGSVSTLTIQRTQQEDSAVYLCASSVGTIQEETQYFGPGTRLLVL.

The chain employs TRBV27 and TRBJ2-5; 10 positions agree with TRBD1. The germline gives CDR1 MNHEY, CDR2 SMNVEV (reference sequence). The CDR3 sequence is 15 residues long. Trimming removed 3 bases from V and 1 base from J; junction bases left unmatched: 2. As DNA, the CDR3 is TGTGCCAGCAGTTTGACAGGGGGCGGCCAAGAGACCCAGTACTTC. As protein: CASSLTGGGQETQYF.

The rearrangement joins TRBV7-9 to TRBJ2-1; 11 nucleotides align to TRBD2. Germline CDR1 SEHNR, CDR2 FQNEAQ (reference sequence). With V trimmed by 5 bases and J by 4 bases, 4 bases remained unmatched. CDR3 size: 15 residues. The DNA of the CDR3 is TGTGCCAGCAGCATGACTAGCGGGGAGTACAATGAGCAGTTCTTC. It yields the protein CASSMTSGEYNEQFF.

The chain combines TRBV30 with TRBJ2-1, with D possibly being TRBD2 (6 bases). V was clipped by 4 bases and J by 9 bases, with 25 bases between them. Per germline, CDR1 GTSNPN and CDR2 SVGIG (reference sequence). The CDR3 is made up of 16 amino acids. The CDR3 loop reads CAWTYPGLRTGGEQFF. CDR3 bases: TGTGCCTGGACTTACCCGGGACTGAGGACTGGTGGTGAGCAGTTCTTC. Supplemented by reference TRBV30 and TRBJ2-1, the full variable domain reads SQTIHQWPATLVQPVGSPLSLECTVEGTSNPNLYWYRQAAGRGLQLLFYSVGIGQISSEVPQNLSASRPQDRQFILSSKKLLLSDSGFYLCAWTYPGLRTGGEQFFGPGTRLTVL.

The sample holds a few counts of this clone. The chain combines TRBV10-3 with TRBJ2-3, with 7 bases aligning to TRBD2. The ends lost 4 bases at V and 3 bases at J; junction bases unmatched: 7. This CDR3 comprises 15 residues. Per germline, CDR1 ENHRY and CDR2 SYGVKD. DNA of the CDR3: TGTGCCATCAGTGGACGTGGGGGGGTGACAGATACGCAGTATTTT. Translating gives CAISGRGGVTDTQYF.

This chain links TRBV11-2 with TRBJ2-1; D is unresolved. Germline CDR1 and CDR2: SGHAT and FQNNGV. The CDR3 runs 14 residues. Trimming took off 2 bases at V and 5 bases at J, with 10 bases between the two ends. CDR3 nucleotides: TGTGCCAGCAGCTTATACATCAATGACAATGAGCAGTTCTTC. Encoded protein: CASSLYINDNEQFF.

This clone was counted at least ten times. This chain links TRBV27 with TRBJ1-1; 7 bases are a match to TRBD1. Losses at the gene ends were 6 bases for V and 3 bases for J; bases not matched to a gene: 4. The germline CDR1 and CDR2 sequences are MNHEY and SMNVEV (reference sequence). The CDR3 spans 13 residues. CDR3 sequence: CASSRDRDTEAFF. The CDR3 coding sequence is TGTGCCAGCAGCCGGGACAGAGACACTGAAGCTTTCTTT.

The genes are TRBV27 and TRBJ2-6; D not certain. The CDR3 totals 13 residues. CDR1 MNHEY and CDR2 SMNVEV come from the germline V gene (reference sequence). V dropped 0 bases and J dropped 3 bases, with 0 bases sitting between them. CDR3 loop: CASSLSGANVLTF. As DNA, the CDR3 is TGTGCCAGCAGTTTATCTGGGGCCAACGTCCTGACTTTC.

The V gene is TRBV13, the J gene TRBJ2-7, with D unclear. V was trimmed by 3 bases and J by 2 bases, leaving 17 bases between them. Per germline, CDR1 PRHDT and CDR2 FYEKMQ (reference sequence). CDR3 length: 16 residues. CDR3 coding DNA: TGTGCCAGCAGCTTTAAGGGCAGCCTGAGGCCCTACGAGCAGTACTTC. It translates to CASSFKGSLRPYEQYF.

This clone was counted at least ten times. The chain couples TRBV6-4 to TRBJ1-2; D perhaps matches TRBD1 (5 bases). Germline CDR1 reads MRHNA; CDR2 reads SNTAGT. The CDR3 covers 12 residues. Between the trimmed V and J ends, which lost 4 bases and 2 bases, there was a span of 5 bases. As DNA, the CDR3 is TGTGCCAGCAGTGGGACAAACTATGGCTACACCTTC. It is translated as CASSGTNYGYTF.

This sequence joins TRBV4-1 and TRBJ2-1; D uncertain. Deletions cut 1 base from V and 7 bases from J, with 8 bases between. The CDR3 spans 13 residues. Germline lookup yields CDR1 MGHRA and CDR2 YSYEKL. CDR3 coding DNA: TGCGCCAGCAGCCAAGGGCCGTTGAATGAGCAGTTCTTC. Translated, it gives CASSQGPLNEQFF.

V usage is TRBV5-6 and J usage is TRBJ1-2; D possibly corresponds to TRBD1 (5 bases). CDR1 and CDR2 from the germline V gene are SGHDT and YYEEEE. CDR3 length equals 15 residues. The V gene lost 4 bases and the J gene lost 3 bases, with 16 bases spanning the gap. The CDR3 region has the DNA TGTGCCAGCAGCAAACCGACAGTTTGGGACTATGGCTACACCTTC. It is translated as CASSKPTVWDYGYTF. The whole variable domain, filled in from reference TRBV5-6 and TRBJ1-2, reads DAGVTQSPTHLIKTRGQQVTLRCSPKSGHDTVSWYQQALGQGPQFIFQYYEEEERQRGNFPDRFSGHQFPNYSSELNVNALLLGDSALYLCASSKPTVWDYGYTFGSGTRLTVV.

This clone was observed a few times. The rearrangement uses TRBV27 and TRBJ1-5; D may be TRBD1 (6 bases). Germline CDR1 and CDR2: MNHEY and SMNVEV (reference sequence). V lost 6 bases to trimming and J lost 2 bases, with 11 bases between them. The CDR3 sequence is 14 residues long. The CDR3 spells CASRQGHGNQPQHF. For the CDR3, the DNA is TGTGCCAGCAGACAGGGACATGGCAATCAGCCCCAGCATTTT.

The CDR3 loop is CASSQGLAGEYTQYF. CDR3 nucleotides: TGTGCCAGCAGCCAAGGACTAGCGGGGGAATATACGCAGTATTTT. The chain carries TRBV4-2 and TRBJ2-3; TRBD2 matches at 12 bases. This CDR3 region has 15 residues. Germline CDR1 LGHNA, CDR2 YNFKEQ. The V segment lost 1 base and the J segment 7 bases; nucleotides outside the gene matches: 3.

The J gene is TRBJ1-2, the V gene TRBV30; 7 bases fit TRBD1. V dropped 3 bases and J dropped 3; count of bases not matched to a gene: 7. The CDR3 sequence is 14 residues long. Per the germline V gene, CDR1 is GTSNPN and CDR2 is SVGIG (reference sequence). CDR3 region: CAWSDKGADYGYTF. DNA for the CDR3: TGTGCCTGGAGCGACAAGGGGGCCGACTATGGCTACACCTTC.

This clone was seen a single time. The CDR3 DNA reads TGTGCCAGCAGCCCTACAGGGGTCACCCTCCACTTT. Its translation: CASSPTGVTLHF. The chain has TRBV27 and TRBJ1-6; TRBD1 matches 7 bases. Germline V gene lookup returns CDR1 MNHEY and CDR2 SMNVEV (reference sequence). J lost 14 bases, V lost 6 bases, and 7 bases had no gene match. CDR3 length: 12 residues.

Written as DNA, the CDR3 is TGTGCCAGCAGCTTAGAGCGGGGGTCGTACGAGCAGTACTTC. Translated: CASSLERGSYEQYF. The J gene is TRBJ2-7, the V gene TRBV13; the match to TRBD2 covers 8 bases. The V segment lost 1 base and the J segment 4 bases; nucleotides outside the gene matches: 3. The CDR3 loop spans 14 amino acids. Germline V lookup: CDR1 PRHDT, CDR2 FYEKMQ (reference sequence).

This clone was recorded a few times. The DNA for the CDR3 is TGCGCCAGCAGCCAGGCCATGGGCAGCACAGATACGCAGTATTTT. It codes for CASSQAMGSTDTQYF. This chain uses TRBV4-1 with TRBJ2-3; D uncertain. V lost 3 bases and J lost 0, with 10 bases in between. Germline values: CDR1 MGHRA, CDR2 YSYEKL. This CDR3 spans 15 amino acids.

The gene calls are TRBV14 and TRBJ2-1, with a weak D call TRBD1 (6 bases). This CDR3 has 13 residues. In germline, CDR1 is SGHDN, CDR2 FVKESK. V was cut by 1 base and J by 9 bases, with 10 bases left in between. In DNA, the CDR3 is TGTGCCAGCAGCCAAGGGACAGATTTTGAGCAGTTCTTC. Its protein product is CASSQGTDFEQFF.